This T cell receptor (beta chain) was observed in a study of blood T cell repertoires in COVID-19. CDR1 and CDR2 (germline): LGHDT, YNNKEL (reference sequence). The V and J ends lost 1 base and 1 base respectively, with 10 bases between them. This CDR3 is 15 amino acids long. Sequenced by immunoSEQ multiplex PCR; TCRdb stores in-frame clones only, minus some. The table shows approximately 190,000 clones, with about 85% occurring only once. The J gene is TRBJ1-1, the V gene TRBV3-1 (or the pseudogene TRBV3-2), with D unresolved. The clonotype was recovered from a woman aged 40 to 50 in a cohort exposed to, infected with or recovered from COVID-19 (not recorded which). The sequencing sample was made of PBMCs or T cells enriched from blood (not recorded which). The CDR3 DNA sequence: TGTGCCAGCAGCCAAGCGCGGGCGGGGAACACTGAAGCTTTCTTT. Its translation: CASSQARAGNTEAFF.